This entry features one T cell receptor beta chain sequence. The antigen is unknown. The germline CDR1 and CDR2 sequences are LGHNA and YSLEER. The CDR3 is made up of 15 amino acids. The ends were cut back, 0 bases at V and 7 bases at J, with 15 bases in the middle. This sample was included in a study of T cell repertoires in cytomegalovirus infection. Study information: A matching HLA type, together with CMV infection, was signaled by public TCR beta signatures.

Study-level points and caveats: Within the response measured ex vivo, HLA-C-restricted CMV-specific TCR beta clonotypes were dominant.

TCRdb re-analysed the reads in MiXCR, keeping a single row per CDR3 protein. The sample has approximately 910,000 distinct CDR3 sequences, about a third seen once; the top ten hold roughly 12%. Sequenced here: cultured CD8+ T cells from PBMCs, sampled from culture after CMV antigen stimulation. The chain employs TRBV4-3 and TRBJ1-1; a weak D match, TRBD1 (5 bases). This TCR derives from a human donor in good health (CMV status not recorded). Some clones in this sample may be carry-over from other donors' samples. CDR3 nucleotide sequence: TGCGCCAGCAGCCAAGATACGGGCAGGGAAGGTGAAGCTTTCTTT. Amino acid sequence: CASSQDTGREGEAFF.